The sequence of this T cell receptor beta chain was determined in a study of blood T cells in healthy people across ages. V was clipped by 8 bases and J by 5 bases; unmatched bases: 9. This CDR3 contains 14 residues. The germline gives CDR1 SNHLY, CDR2 FYNNEI. The use of a sample-barcoded 5' primer and a J-beta primer mix characterized a second PCR of about 7 to 12 cycles. MiXCR was run by TCRdb on the 5' RACE reads, yielding one entry per CDR3 protein. This sample has hundreds of thousands of distinct CDR3 sequences, with just under 25% found just once. This sample was also put to use in a study of T cells of mothers and their children.

The chain carries TRBV2 and TRBJ2-3, with TRBD2 matching 8 bases. The specimen was blood. The receptor's source is a boy aged 5-17 years in good health. The CDR3 DNA reads TGTGCCAGCGCCTTCGGGAGGGCCGGAGATACGCAGTATTTT. Protein product: CASAFGRAGDTQYF.